These 12 T cell receptor beta chains originate from one sample sequenced in a study of blood T cell repertoires in COVID-19. Generated by immunoSEQ multiplex PCR, the TCRdb table keeps only in-frame clones and is missing some. Of about 320,000 clones in the sample, 86% are singletons; the top ten hold around 1.7%. Sequencing was carried out using peripheral blood. The source is a woman aged 50 to 65 with acute or convalescent COVID-19.

The CDR3 nucleotides read TGTGCCACCGACAGGGGATCCTACGAGCAGTACTTC. As protein: CATDRGSYEQYF. This chain links TRBV28 with TRBJ2-7, with 8 bases lining up with TRBD1. V was pared by 10 bases and J by 1 base, with 3 bases of the junction left unmatched. This CDR3 is 12 amino acids long. Per the germline V gene, CDR1 is MDHEN and CDR2 is SYDVKM.

V and J are TRBV25-1 and TRBJ2-7; 8 bases map to TRBD2. V was pared by 5 bases and J by 5 bases, with 14 bases of the junction left unmatched. This CDR3 region has 16 residues. Germline V gene data show CDR1 as MGHDK and CDR2 as SYGVNS. CDR3 DNA: TGTGCCAGCAGTAAAACAACCGGGACTAGTCCGCACGAGCAGTACTTC. It specifies CASSKTTGTSPHEQYF.

DNA of the CDR3: TGTGCCAGCAGCCTGAATCCCCGGGACGAGCAGTACTTC. Translation gives CASSLNPRDEQYF. V usage is TRBV7-3 and J usage is TRBJ2-7; D remains ambiguous. Germline V lookup: CDR1 SGHTA, CDR2 FQGTGA. V lost 5 bases and J 5 bases, leaving 13 bases between the germline ends. The CDR3 loop spans 13 amino acids.

The gene calls are TRBV4-2 and TRBJ1-6; 10 bases align to TRBD1. The CDR3 covers 17 residues. J was trimmed by 6 bases and V by 4 bases; bases with no gene match: 9. Germline loops: CDR1 LGHNA, CDR2 YNFKEQ. In nucleotides, the CDR3 is TGTGCCAGCAGCCCAACCCAGACAGGGGGCCTTAATTCACCCCTCCACTTT. It codes for CASSPTQTGGLNSPLHF.

This chain uses TRBV6-5 with TRBJ1-1; perhaps TRBD1 as D (5 bases). Trimming removed 7 bases at V and 4 bases at J, with 13 bases between. Germline CDR1 is MNHEY and CDR2 is SVGAGI. The CDR3 is 13 amino acids. The CDR3 loop is CASTPGWGTEAFF. The CDR3 DNA reads as TGTGCCAGCACACCAGGGTGGGGCACTGAAGCTTTCTTT.

This clone was seen a single time. The rearrangement joins TRBV5-6 to TRBJ2-7; 7 bases are a match to TRBD2. The J call may be faulty, since TRBJ2-5 better matches the DNA end. The CDR3 is 15 amino acids. CDR1 is SGHDT and CDR2 is YYEEEE in the germline V gene. The CDR3 DNA sequence: TGTGCCAGCAGATCTGCAGCGGGGATCCAAGAGACCCAGTACTTC. Protein sequence: CASRSAAGIQETQYF.

The V gene is TRBV24-1, the J gene TRBJ2-7; 8 nucleotides match TRBD2. Germline CDR1 reads KGHDR; CDR2 reads SFDVKD. V lost 5 bases to trimming and J lost 0 bases; unmatched junction nucleotides: 2. The CDR3 length is 14 residues. CDR3 sequence (DNA): TGTGCCACCAGTGCGGCGGGAGGCTCCTACGAGCAGTACTTC. Translating it yields CATSAAGGSYEQYF.

The J gene is TRBJ2-1, the V gene TRBV27; 12 nucleotides align to TRBD2. After removal of 6 bases from V and 3 bases from J, the junction contained 12 bases not matched to a gene. Germline V lookup: CDR1 MNHEY, CDR2 SMNVEV (reference sequence). The CDR3 runs to 18 residues. The CDR3 nucleotides read TGTGCCAGCAGCCCATTTGCTCCGGGACTAGCGGGCTACAATGAGCAGTTCTTC. Its protein is CASSPFAPGLAGYNEQFF.

The V and J genes are TRBV6-5 and TRBJ1-2; 10 nucleotides align to TRBD1. Germline values: CDR1 MNHEY, CDR2 SVGAGI. The ends lost 4 bases at V and 6 bases at J; junction bases unmatched: 5. The CDR3 has 14 residues. In DNA, the CDR3 is TGTGCCAGCAGTTCCCGGACAGGGGGGAATGGCTACACCTTC. Translated, it gives CASSSRTGGNGYTF.

The chain is built from TRBV9 and TRBJ1-5, with TRBD1 matching over 7 bases. Trimming at V came to 3 bases and at J to 5 bases, leaving 2 bases not matched to a gene. The germline gives CDR1 SGDLS, CDR2 YYNGEE. This CDR3 has 13 residues. The CDR3 bases are TGTGCCAGCAGCGGACAGGGAGATCAGCCCCAGCATTTT. Amino acids: CASSGQGDQPQHF.

The V and J genes are TRBV18 and TRBJ2-7; TRBD1 agrees at 7 bases. J gave up 5 bases and V 4 bases, and 14 bases lay outside the gene matches. The CDR3 totals 16 residues. The germline gives CDR1 KGHSH, CDR2 LQKENI. As DNA, the CDR3 is TGTGCCAGCTCACTTACCTCGACAGGGTCAGAGAACGAGCAGTACTTC. Protein product: CASSLTSTGSENEQYF.

This clone showed up just once. The genes are TRBV5-4 and TRBJ2-4; a possible D gene is TRBD2 (6 bases). The germline V gene encodes CDR1 SGHNT and CDR2 YYREEE (reference sequence). CDR3 length equals 13 residues. V was cut by 2 bases and J by 9 bases, with 12 bases left in between. The CDR3 nucleotides read TGTGCCAGCAGCTTACCCGGGGAGGCCATTCAGTACTTC. Amino acid sequence: CASSLPGEAIQYF. The full variable domain, completed using reference TRBV5-4 and TRBJ2-4, is ETGVTQSPTHLIKTRGQQVTLRCSSQSGHNTVSWYQQALGQGPQFIFQYYREEENGRGNFPPRFSGLQFPNYSSELNVNALELDDSALYLCASSLPGEAIQYFGAGTRLSVL.